The rows below give T cell receptor beta chains drawn from one sample of a study of CD8 T cells in ankylosing spondylitis. TCRdb re-analysed the 5' RACE reads in MiXCR, keeping a single row per CDR3 protein. The table shows nearly 250,000 distinct CDR3 sequences, with roughly 32% occurring only once. The specimen sequenced was blood, either unsorted or a sorted T cell fraction (not recorded which). These receptors were obtained from a male donor with ankylosing spondylitis or in good health (not recorded which). Both conserved end residues are part of each CDR3.

j_call: TRBJ2-1
v_call: TRBV28
cdr3_aa: CASTARGNEQFF

j_call: TRBJ2-2
v_call: TRBV20-1
cdr3_aa: CSARPGNSKLSGELFF

j_call: TRBJ2-5
v_call: TRBV5-1
cdr3_aa: CASSPFQETQYF

j_call: TRBJ2-3
v_call: TRBV20-1
cdr3_aa: CSALGLLSTDTQYF

j_call: TRBJ2-3
v_call: TRBV10-3
cdr3_aa: CATRAGGPDTQYF

j_call: TRBJ2-3
v_call: TRBV27
cdr3_aa: CASSPGQPSTDTQYF

j_call: TRBJ2-7
v_call: TRBV27
cdr3_aa: CASSSSASEQYF

j_call: TRBJ1-6
v_call: TRBV7-9
cdr3_aa: CASSLGTEDHLHF

j_call: TRBJ1-1
v_call: TRBV10-3
cdr3_aa: CAIGAEPNTEAFF

j_call: TRBJ1-2
v_call: TRBV3-1
cdr3_aa: CASSLRVGEDGYTF

j_call: TRBJ1-3
v_call: TRBV20-1
cdr3_aa: CSARDTGGDGNTIYF

j_call: TRBJ2-5
v_call: TRBV20-1
cdr3_aa: CSATEGAGGWETQYF

j_call: TRBJ2-7
v_call: TRBV15
cdr3_aa: CATSTGGSSYEQYF

j_call: TRBJ1-2
v_call: TRBV18
cdr3_aa: CASSLQTPSTSYGYTF

j_call: TRBJ2-5
v_call: TRBV29-1
cdr3_aa: CSVVPSLGTQYF

j_call: TRBJ1-5
v_call: TRBV12-3/TRBV12-4
cdr3_aa: CASSFTGRDQPQHF